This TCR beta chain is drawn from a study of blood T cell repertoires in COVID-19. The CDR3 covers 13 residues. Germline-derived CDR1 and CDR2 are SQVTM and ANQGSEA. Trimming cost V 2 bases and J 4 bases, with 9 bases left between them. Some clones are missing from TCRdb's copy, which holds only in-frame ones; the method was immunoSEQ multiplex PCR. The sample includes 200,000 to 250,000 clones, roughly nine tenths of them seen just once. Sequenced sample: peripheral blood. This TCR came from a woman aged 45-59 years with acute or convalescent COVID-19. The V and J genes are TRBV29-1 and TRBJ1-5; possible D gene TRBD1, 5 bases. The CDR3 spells CSVEQGWNQPQHF. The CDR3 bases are TGCAGCGTTGAACAGGGATGGAATCAGCCCCAGCATTTT. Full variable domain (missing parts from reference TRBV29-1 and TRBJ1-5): SAVISQKPSRDICQRGTSLTIQCQVDSQVTMMFWYRQQPGQSLTLIATANQGSEATYESGFVIDKFPISRPNLTFSTLTVSNMSPEDSSIYLCSVEQGWNQPQHFGDGTRLSIL.